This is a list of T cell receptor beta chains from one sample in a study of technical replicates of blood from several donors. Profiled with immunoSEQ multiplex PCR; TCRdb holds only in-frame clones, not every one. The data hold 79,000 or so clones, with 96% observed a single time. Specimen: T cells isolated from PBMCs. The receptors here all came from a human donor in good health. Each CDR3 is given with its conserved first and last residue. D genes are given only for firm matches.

CDR3aa: CASSQDSGEETQYF; CDR3nt: TGCGCCAGCAGCCAAGATTCCGGGGAAGAGACCCAGTACTTC; j_gene: TRBJ2-5; d_gene: NA; v_gene: TRBV4-1
CDR3aa: CATSSRDRDTYGYTF; CDR3nt: TGTGCCACCAGCAGCCGGGACAGGGACACCTATGGCTACACCTTC; j_gene: TRBJ1-2; d_gene: TRBD1; v_gene: TRBV15
CDR3aa: CASSYPGNTEAFF; CDR3nt: TGTGCCAGCAGCTATCCTGGGAACACTGAAGCTTTCTTT; j_gene: TRBJ1-1; d_gene: NA; v_gene: TRBV6-5
CDR3aa: CASSRGTPNTEAFF; CDR3nt: TGTGCCAGCAGCCGAGGGACACCGAACACTGAAGCTTTCTTT; j_gene: TRBJ1-1; d_gene: NA; v_gene: TRBV4-2
CDR3aa: CSVEETVAGKPYEQYF; CDR3nt: TGCAGCGTTGAAGAGACCGTTGCAGGGAAACCCTACGAGCAGTACTTC; j_gene: TRBJ2-7; d_gene: NA; v_gene: TRBV29-1
CDR3aa: CASSQDVGEVWGEQFF; CDR3nt: TGTGCCAGCAGCCAAGACGTGGGGGAGGTATGGGGGGAGCAGTTCTTC; j_gene: TRBJ2-1; d_gene: NA; v_gene: TRBV4-2
CDR3aa: CASSLAGWASSTDTQYF; CDR3nt: TGTGCCAGTAGCCTAGCGGGATGGGCGAGTAGCACAGATACGCAGTATTTT; j_gene: TRBJ2-3; d_gene: TRBD2; v_gene: TRBV19
CDR3aa: CAREEGPGANVLTF; CDR3nt: TGTGCCCGCGAGGAGGGGCCTGGGGCCAACGTCCTGACTTTC; j_gene: TRBJ2-6; d_gene: NA; v_gene: TRBV6-1
CDR3aa: CASSQTYSSYEQYF; CDR3nt: TGTGCCAGCAGCCAAACATATTCCTCCTACGAGCAGTACTTC; j_gene: TRBJ2-7; d_gene: NA; v_gene: TRBV14
CDR3aa: CASSDAGNTEAFF; CDR3nt: TGTGCCAGCAGTGACGCAGGGAACACTGAAGCTTTCTTT; j_gene: TRBJ1-1; d_gene: NA; v_gene: TRBV2
CDR3aa: CAISESGQGRDGYTF; CDR3nt: TGTGCCATCAGTGAGTCAGGACAGGGAAGGGATGGCTACACCTTC; j_gene: TRBJ1-2; d_gene: TRBD1; v_gene: TRBV10-3
CDR3aa: CASSLGPGGFEAFF; CDR3nt: TGTGCCAGCAGCTTGGGACCAGGGGGTTTTGAAGCTTTCTTT; j_gene: TRBJ1-1; d_gene: TRBD1; v_gene: TRBV5-6
CDR3aa: CASTSGTGTYEQYF; CDR3nt: TGTGCCAGCACTTCCGGGACAGGGACCTACGAGCAGTACTTC; j_gene: TRBJ2-7; d_gene: TRBD1; v_gene: TRBV6-5
CDR3aa: CASSLLTSGSRREQFF; CDR3nt: TGTGCCAGCAGCTTGCTGACTAGCGGGAGCAGAAGGGAGCAGTTCTTC; j_gene: TRBJ2-1; d_gene: TRBD2; v_gene: TRBV5-6
CDR3aa: CASSYGDSHNEQFF; CDR3nt: TGTGCCAGCAGTTACGGGGACTCTCACAATGAGCAGTTCTTC; j_gene: TRBJ2-1; d_gene: NA; v_gene: TRBV6-6
CDR3aa: CASSFQRYEQFF; CDR3nt: TGTGCCAGCAGCTTTCAACGGTATGAGCAGTTCTTC; j_gene: TRBJ2-1; d_gene: NA; v_gene: TRBV13
CDR3aa: CASSLISADGELFF; CDR3nt: TGTGCCAGCAGCTTAATTTCGGCGGACGGGGAGCTGTTTTTT; j_gene: TRBJ2-2; d_gene: NA; v_gene: TRBV7-3
CDR3aa: CASTRGGRGTEAFF; CDR3nt: TGTGCCAGCACCAGAGGAGGCCGGGGCACTGAAGCTTTCTTT; j_gene: TRBJ1-1; d_gene: NA; v_gene: TRBV6-5
CDR3aa: CASRTGANTEAFF; CDR3nt: TGTGCCAGCAGGACAGGGGCGAACACTGAAGCTTTCTTT; j_gene: TRBJ1-1; d_gene: TRBD1; v_gene: TRBV7-9
CDR3aa: CASARDRDYGYTF; CDR3nt: TGTGCCAGCGCCCGGGACAGGGACTATGGCTACACCTTC; j_gene: TRBJ1-2; d_gene: TRBD1; v_gene: TRBV2